These 18 T cell receptor beta chains originate from one sample sequenced in a study of CD8 T cells in Susac syndrome. A quantity of about 0.45 to 1 ug RNA underwent reverse transcription using random hexamers. In TCRdb, the immunoSEQ multiplex PCR reads were re-called with MiXCR into one record per CDR3 protein. The sample consists of almost 450,000 distinct CDR3 sequences, approximately 85% of them appearing once. Sequenced: CD8+ T cells from PBMCs. The receptors stem from a human donor with multiple sclerosis.

This clonotype appeared a few times. The chain combines TRBV6-2 or TRBV6-3 with TRBJ1-4; a possible D gene is TRBD1 (6 bases). This CDR3 region has 14 residues. The germline V gene has CDR1 MNHEY and CDR2 SVGEGT. V was cut by 5 bases and J by 4 bases, with 11 bases left in between. The CDR3 region has the DNA TGTGCCAGCAGTCTGGACAGCGTTAATGAAAAACTGTTTTTT. This encodes CASSLDSVNEKLFF.

The genes are TRBV20-1 and TRBJ2-3; D is possibly TRBD2 (5 bases). Trimming cost V 3 bases and J 5 bases, with 24 bases left between them. Germline-derived CDR1 and CDR2 are DFQATT and SNEGSKA (reference sequence). The CDR3 is 17 residues long. CDR3 sequence reads: CSARFPALLEERDTQYF. In DNA, the CDR3 is TGCAGTGCTAGGTTCCCGGCCCTGTTGGAGGAGAGAGATACGCAGTATTTT.

This clonotype turned up a few times. The chain has TRBV27 and TRBJ1-2, with D maybe TRBD1 (6 bases). The CDR3 totals 14 residues. V was trimmed by 1 base and J by 5 bases, leaving 11 bases between them. Germline V gene sequence: CDR1 MNHEY, CDR2 SMNVEV (reference sequence). CDR3 sequence: CASSLWGPGYGYTF. The CDR3 DNA follows: TGTGCCAGCAGTTTATGGGGGCCGGGGTATGGCTACACCTTC.

Written as DNA, the CDR3 is TGTGCCAGCAGCTTAGCGGGACAGGTCTACAATGAGCAGTTCTTC. Protein product: CASSLAGQVYNEQFF. The chain carries TRBV11-3 and TRBJ2-1; 8 positions match TRBD1. The V gene's germline CDR1 is SGHNT and CDR2 YENEEA. This CDR3 is 15 amino acids long. V lost 1 base to trimming and J lost 3 bases; unmatched junction nucleotides: 2.

This clonotype appeared a few times. A read error may produce the germline difference seen at one junction end. V usage is TRBV4-2 and J usage is TRBJ1-2; perhaps TRBD1 as D (6 bases). Germline V gene sequence: CDR1 LGHNA, CDR2 YNFKEQ. There are 15 residues in the CDR3. CDR3 bases: TGTGCCAGTAGCCAAGTTGGACCGGGGGCGGATGGCTACACCTTC. Residues: CASSQVGPGADGYTF.

CDR3 in amino acids: CASSQGVTNEKLFF. CDR3 sequence (DNA): TGTGCCAGCAGCCAGGGGGTAACTAATGAAAAACTGTTTTTT. The V call is TRBV7-6, the J call TRBJ1-4; TRBD1 matches at 7 bases. This CDR3 is 14 amino acids long. Germline V gene sequence: CDR1 SGHVS, CDR2 FNYEAQ. The J segment lost 1 base and the V segment lost 5 bases, leaving 1 base of the junction unmatched. Combining the CDR3 with reference TRBV7-6 and TRBJ1-4 gives the whole variable domain GAGVSQSPRYKVTKRGQDVALRCDPISGHVSLYWYRQALGQGPEFLTYFNYEAQQDKSGLPNDRFSAERPEGSISTLTIQRTEQRDSAMYRCASSQGVTNEKLFFGSGTQLSVL.

The V call is TRBV5-1, the J call TRBJ2-5, with 8 bases matching TRBD1. The CDR3 has 13 amino acids. Germline-derived CDR1 and CDR2 are SGHRS and YFSETQ. V was clipped by 5 bases and J by 3 bases; unmatched bases: 3. The CDR3 region has the DNA TGCGCCAGCAGGTCGACAGGGGAAGAGACCCAGTACTTC. This gives the protein CASRSTGEETQYF.

The chain couples TRBV7-9 to TRBJ2-1, with D possibly being TRBD1 or TRBD2 (6 bases each). Trimming shortened V by 1 base and J by 5 bases, and 18 bases separated the two germline ends. The CDR3 has 17 amino acids. Germline V lookup: CDR1 SEHNR, CDR2 FQNEAQ (reference sequence). As DNA, the CDR3 is TGTGCCAGCAGCTTAGATCTGGGGGGCATAAATAACAATGAGCAGTTCTTC. Translating it yields CASSLDLGGINNNEQFF. Filled out from reference TRBV7-9 and TRBJ2-1, the complete variable domain reads DTGVSQNPRHKITKRGQNVTFRCDPISEHNRLYWYRQTLGQGPEFLTYFQNEAQLEKSRLLSDRFSAERPKGSFSTLEIQRTEQGDSAMYLCASSLDLGGINNNEQFFGPGTRLTVL.

The chain is built from TRBV7-9 and TRBJ2-1; D unresolved. The CDR3 has 12 residues. CDR1 and CDR2 from the germline V gene are SEHNR and FQNEAQ (reference sequence). V lost 3 bases to trimming and J lost 8 bases, with 8 bases between them. DNA of the CDR3: TGTGCCAGCAGCTTTGAAGGGCATGAGCAGTTCTTC. This sequence encodes CASSFEGHEQFF.

This rearrangement joins TRBV12-3 or TRBV12-4 to TRBJ2-3; the D is unclear. The V end was cut by 6 bases, the J end by 2 bases, with 18 bases between. The CDR3 has 16 residues. The CDR3 sequence is CASSPSSGRATDTQYF. DNA for the CDR3: TGTGCCAGCAGCCCCTCCAGTGGTCGCGCCACAGATACGCAGTATTTT.

The CDR3 region is CASSPHLGGNTEAFF. In DNA form, the CDR3 reads TGCGCCAGCAGCCCACATCTAGGGGGGAACACTGAAGCTTTCTTT. The chain employs TRBV4-1 and TRBJ1-1, with D possibly matching TRBD1 (6 bases). Trimming removed 4 bases at V and 1 base at J, with 13 bases between. From germline, CDR1 is MGHRA and CDR2 YSYEKL. The CDR3 loop spans 15 amino acids.

The V gene is TRBV7-9, the J gene TRBJ1-1, with D hard to call. The CDR3 has 15 amino acids. V gave up 5 bases and J gave up 3 bases, with 16 bases separating them. Germline values: CDR1 SEHNR, CDR2 FQNEAQ (reference sequence). CDR3 loop: CASSETRYVYTEAFF. CDR3 coding DNA: TGTGCCAGCAGCGAGACCCGATACGTCTACACTGAAGCTTTCTTT.

The chain carries TRBV7-9 and TRBJ2-5, with D uncertain. Trimming removed 3 bases from V and 1 base from J, with 9 bases in between. The CDR3 is 14 residues long. Germline CDR1 and CDR2: SEHNR and FQNEAQ (reference sequence). CDR3 DNA: TGTGCCAGCAGCTTCGCCCAGCCCCAAGAGACCCAGTACTTC. It translates to CASSFAQPQETQYF.

The chain has TRBV20-1 and TRBJ1-4, with 7 nucleotides matching TRBD1. The CDR3 is 17 amino acids. Germline CDR1 is DFQATT and CDR2 is SNEGSKA (reference sequence). V shed 2 bases and J 4 bases; nucleotides not matched to a gene: 13. The CDR3 region is CSARSLGAGGINEKLFF. The CDR3 bases are TGCAGTGCTAGATCCCTGGGGGCAGGGGGTATTAATGAAAAACTGTTTTTT.

The V gene is TRBV27, the J gene TRBJ2-1; TRBD2 agrees at 14 bases. Trimming removed 5 bases from V and 3 bases from J; junction bases left unmatched: 12. Germline V CDR1 and CDR2: MNHEY, SMNVEV (reference sequence). The CDR3 runs to 19 residues. The CDR3 spells CASSPSGTSGRGGYNEQFF. CDR3 DNA sequence: TGTGCCAGCAGTCCCTCCGGGACTAGCGGGAGAGGAGGCTACAATGAGCAGTTCTTC.

V is TRBV6-1 and J is TRBJ2-7, with D possibly TRBD2 on 6 matching bases. Trimming left V 5 bases short and J 3 bases short, with 20 bases between. This CDR3 region has 16 residues. Germline CDR1 MNHNS, CDR2 SASEGT. Written as DNA, the CDR3 is TGTGCCAGCAGTCTTAGCGGACGGATTCAATTCTACGAGCAGTACTTC. Translation gives CASSLSGRIQFYEQYF.

The V gene is TRBV14, the J gene TRBJ1-1; D may be TRBD1 (5 bases). Germline-derived CDR1 and CDR2 are SGHDN and FVKESK. The CDR3 loop spans 15 amino acids. Between the trimmed V and J ends, which lost 0 bases and 4 bases, there was a span of 12 bases. CDR3 coding DNA: TGTGCCAGCAGCCAAGAGAGGGGATTTGGCACTGAAGCTTTCTTT. It yields the protein CASSQERGFGTEAFF. Filled out from reference TRBV14 and TRBJ1-1, the complete variable domain reads EAGVTQFPSHSVIEKGQTVTLRCDPISGHDNLYWYRRVMGKEIKFLLHFVKESKQDESGMPNNRFLAERTGGTYSTLKVQPAELEDSGVYFCASSQERGFGTEAFFGQGTRLTVV.

The chain uses TRBV4-1 and TRBJ1-6; no clear D. The CDR3 runs 15 residues. CDR1 and CDR2 from the germline V gene are MGHRA and YSYEKL. V lost 4 bases and J 5 bases, leaving 12 bases between the germline ends. The CDR3 nucleotides read TGCGCCAGCAGCCGATTAGTGCGTGATAATTCACCCCTCCACTTT. Protein: CASSRLVRDNSPLHF.